The 4 T cell receptor beta chains listed next were all sequenced from one sample in a study of shared clonotypes between healthy human individuals. Assay: immunoSEQ multiplex PCR; the TCRdb copy retains only in-frame clones and omits some. This repertoire shows fewer than 2.5 million clones, 93% found once; its top ten account for about 0.39%. Sequencing was carried out using naive CD4+ T cells from PBMCs. Sample subset: CD45RA+ positively selected. Source of these receptors: a man younger than 35 in good health. Some clones in this sample may be carry-over from other donors' samples.

The chain recombines TRBV11-2 with TRBJ1-5; TRBD1 might be the D (5 bases). Per germline, CDR1 SGHAT and CDR2 FQNNGV. CDR3 size: 15 residues. Trimming removed 1 base from V and 4 bases from J, with 11 bases in between. DNA for the CDR3: TGTGCCAGCAGCTTAGGGATCGGGGGTAATCAGCCCCAGCATTTT. Translated, it gives CASSLGIGGNQPQHF.

This sequence joins TRBV2 and TRBJ2-1; D is uncertain. This CDR3 comprises 13 residues. In germline, CDR1 is SNHLY, CDR2 FYNNEI. V was clipped by 6 bases and J by 4 bases, with 10 bases between them. This CDR3 is CASSVPEYNEQFF. The CDR3 bases are TGTGCCAGCAGCGTCCCGGAGTACAATGAGCAGTTCTTC.

The gene calls are TRBV6-1 and TRBJ2-2; TRBD1 matches 9 bases. Germline V lookup: CDR1 MNHNS, CDR2 SASEGT. V shed 6 bases, J shed 6 bases, and the junction held 8 bases outside the gene matches. The CDR3 has 15 amino acids. DNA for the CDR3: TGTGCCAGCAGAGCCGGGACAGGGTGGCCCGGGGAGCTGTTTTTT. The encoded protein is CASRAGTGWPGELFF.

For this clone: This same CDR3 is encoded by further DNA sequences in the sample. V gene TRBV5-1 combines with J gene TRBJ2-7; the D is unclear. V was trimmed by 1 base and J by 5 bases, leaving 10 bases between them. Germline CDR1 SGHRS, CDR2 YFSETQ. The CDR3 spans 13 residues. The CDR3 coding sequence is TGCGCCAGCAGCTTGCTCGTTTCAGACGAGCAGTACTTC. Amino acids: CASSLLVSDEQYF.